A single sample is the source of the 4 T cell receptor beta chains below, sequenced in a study of blood T cell repertoires in COVID-19. Clones were sequenced by immunoSEQ multiplex PCR, and TCRdb holds only the in-frame ones, with some missing. The repertoire holds fewer than 350,000 clones, with 75% to 90% as singletons. Material: PBMCs or T cells enriched from blood (not recorded which). These receptors were taken from a man aged 60 to 75 who had recovered from COVID-19.

This clone came up once. Sequence at one end of the junction differs from germline and may be a read error. The chain joins TRBV2 to TRBJ2-3; D assignment may be TRBD1 or TRBD2 (6 bases each). This CDR3 has 17 amino acids. CDR1 and CDR2 (germline): SNHLY, FYNNEI. The CDR3 here is CARSGGLEGRSTDTQYF. In DNA, the CDR3 is TGTGCCAGAAGTGGGGGGCTCGAGGGGCGGAGCACAGATACGCAGTATTTT.

The chain uses TRBV4-2 and TRBJ1-4; D uncertain. CDR3 length equals 15 residues. Germline CDR1 LGHNA, CDR2 YNFKEQ. Trimming cost V 4 bases and J 0 bases, with 9 bases left between them. CDR3 amino acids: CASSRTRATNEKLFF. CDR3 DNA sequence: TGTGCCAGCAGCCGCACGAGGGCAACTAATGAAAAACTGTTTTTT.

CDR3 bases: TGTGCCAGCAGTTTATTTCCTAGCGGAACATACGAGCAGTACTTC. Residues: CASSLFPSGTYEQYF. The gene calls are TRBV27 and TRBJ2-7, with 7 bases matching TRBD2. Per the germline V gene, CDR1 is MNHEY and CDR2 is SMNVEV (reference sequence). The CDR3 contains 15 residues. With 1 base clipped from V and 4 bases from J, the junction kept 7 bases outside the gene matches.

CDR3 coding DNA: TGCAGCGTTGACGGAGGGAAATTCGGGGAAAAACTGTTTTTT. This translates into CSVDGGKFGEKLFF. The chain uses TRBV29-1 and TRBJ1-4; the D is unclear. Germline V gene lookup returns CDR1 SQVTM and CDR2 ANQGSEA. The CDR3 loop spans 14 amino acids. Trimming shortened V by 3 bases and J by 8 bases, and 16 bases separated the two germline ends. Drawing the rest from reference TRBV29-1 and TRBJ1-4, the complete variable domain is SAVISQKPSRDICQRGTSLTIQCQVDSQVTMMFWYRQQPGQSLTLIATANQGSEATYESGFVIDKFPISRPNLTFSTLTVSNMSPEDSSIYLCSVDGGKFGEKLFFGSGTQLSVL.